Sequencing of this T cell receptor (beta chain) was carried out in a study of control samples from healthy donors and cancer patients. Sequenced by immunoSEQ multiplex PCR; TCRdb stores in-frame clones only, minus some. The data show fewer than 200,000 clones, roughly 89% seen once. The V gene's germline CDR1 is SQVTM and CDR2 ANQGSEA. The CDR3 has 13 amino acids. The V end lost 4 bases, the J end lost 0 bases, and 7 bases lay between the germline ends. This TCR was sampled from a woman between 45 and 65 years old in good health. This chain uses TRBV29-1 with TRBJ1-5, with unresolved D. Specimen: blood. The CDR3 sequence is CSVGGASNQPQHF. The DNA for the CDR3 is TGCAGCGTTGGTGGAGCTAGCAATCAGCCCCAGCATTTT.